Listed below are T cell receptor beta chains from one sample, sequenced in a study of tumor-infiltrating lymphocytes in localized non-small cell lung cancer. The protocol was immunoSEQ multiplex PCR, while the TCRdb copy is restricted to in-frame clones and leaves out a portion. The repertoire holds 21,000 or so clones, 80% seen once, with under 4% in the top ten. Sequencing input: lung tumor tissue. The receptors shown here come from a human donor with non-small cell lung cancer. Both conserved end residues are part of each CDR3. The order of the fields is CDR3 protein, CDR3 DNA, V gene, D gene, clone size, J gene. D genes are given only for firm matches. Rows give clone size only sometimes, using once, few, many, or a class for an expanded clone.

CASSTGTAEAFF	TGTGCCAGCAGCACCGGGACAGCCGAAGCTTTCTTT	TRBV5-5	TRBD1	-	TRBJ1-1
CASSSGTGQETQYF	TGTGCCAGCAGCTCAGGGACTGGCCAAGAGACCCAGTACTTC	TRBV5-4	-	-	TRBJ2-5
CASRSTSGRAPEQYF	TGTGCCAGCAGATCCACTAGCGGGAGGGCCCCTGAGCAGTACTTC	TRBV7-2	TRBD2	-	TRBJ2-7
CASSLGSAGNYNEQFF	TGCGCCAGCAGCTTGGGATCGGCGGGTAACTACAATGAGCAGTTCTTC	TRBV5-1	-	-	TRBJ2-1
CASSLEKTQYF	TGCGCCAGCAGCCTGGAGAAGACCCAGTACTTC	TRBV5-1	-	few	TRBJ2-5
CATAINNEQYF	TGTGCCACCGCCATTAATAACGAGCAGTACTTC	TRBV10-3	-	-	TRBJ2-7
CAISEIQRDRQETQYF	TGTGCCATCAGTGAGATCCAGCGGGACCGTCAAGAGACCCAGTACTTC	TRBV10-3	TRBD2	-	TRBJ2-5
CASSPRQGKYNEQFF	TGTGCCAGCAGTCCCAGACAGGGGAAGTACAATGAGCAGTTCTTC	TRBV27	TRBD1	medium-sized	TRBJ2-1
CASSVSGGTGELFF	TGTGCCAGCAGCGTAAGCGGCGGCACCGGGGAGCTGTTTTTT	TRBV9	-	-	TRBJ2-2
CASSQIGEETQYF	TGTGCCAGCAGCCAGATAGGGGAAGAGACCCAGTACTTC	TRBV14	-	-	TRBJ2-5
CASRPRVSNQPQHF	TGTGCCAGCAGGCCCAGGGTGAGCAATCAGCCCCAGCATTTT	TRBV6-5	-	-	TRBJ1-5
CAWRDAGGNQPQHF	TGTGCCTGGAGAGACGCAGGGGGTAATCAGCCCCAGCATTTT	TRBV30	TRBD1	-	TRBJ1-5
CASSPGTSGMTEQFF	TGTGCCAGCAGCCCGGGGACTAGCGGGATGACTGAGCAGTTCTTC	TRBV6-5	TRBD2	-	TRBJ2-1
CASLTDYGYTF	TGTGCCAGCTTGACGGACTATGGCTACACCTTC	TRBV28	-	-	TRBJ1-2
CASSEGGVNEQFF	TGTGCCAGCAGTGAAGGTGGGGTCAATGAGCAGTTCTTC	TRBV2	-	-	TRBJ2-1
CASSAEVEAFF	TGTGCCAGCAGTGCAGAGGTTGAAGCTTTCTTT	TRBV2	-	-	TRBJ1-1
CASSLKREGRYEQYF	TGTGCCAGCAGCTTAAAGCGGGAGGGCCGTTACGAGCAGTACTTC	TRBV11-2	TRBD2	-	TRBJ2-7
CAWSDARDSRMSTDGYTF	TGTGCCTGGAGTGATGCCCGGGACAGTCGGATGTCTACCGACGGCTACACCTTC	TRBV30	TRBD1	-	TRBJ1-2
CASSHASGSTDTQYF	TGCGCCAGCAGCCATGCTAGCGGGAGCACAGATACGCAGTATTTT	TRBV4-3	TRBD2	-	TRBJ2-3
CASSSPLSEVYEQYF	TGTGCCAGCAGCTCGCCCCTGAGCGAGGTCTACGAGCAGTACTTC	TRBV7-3	-	-	TRBJ2-7
CASRFGTGTFYGYTF	TGTGCCAGCAGATTCGGGACAGGGACCTTCTATGGCTACACCTTC	TRBV7-2	TRBD1	-	TRBJ1-2
CASSPGLAGVKFEQYF	TGTGCCAGCAGCCCGGGACTAGCGGGAGTAAAATTCGAGCAGTACTTC	TRBV5-4	TRBD2	-	TRBJ2-7
CASSPRDGPYGYTF	TGCGCCAGCAGCCCCCGGGACGGTCCCTATGGCTACACCTTC	TRBV4-3	-	-	TRBJ1-2
CASSPPSETQYF	TGTGCCAGCAGCCCGCCCAGTGAGACCCAGTACTTC	TRBV11-2	-	-	TRBJ2-5
CASSQLGNYGYTF	TGCGCCAGCAGTCAATTAGGGAACTATGGCTACACCTTC	TRBV23-1	-	-	TRBJ1-2
CASSQIGGQETQYF	TGCGCCAGCAGCCAAATTGGGGGTCAAGAGACCCAGTACTTC	TRBV4-1	-	once	TRBJ2-5
CASSFSVGEQYF	TGTGCCAGCAGTTTCTCCGTCGGCGAGCAGTACTTC	TRBV27	-	-	TRBJ2-7
CASSLAWDIQYF	TGTGCCAGCAGCTTAGCTTGGGACATTCAGTACTTC	TRBV11-2	-	once	TRBJ2-4
CASSPRTSGADTQYF	TGTGCCAGCAGCCCCCGGACTAGCGGGGCAGATACGCAGTATTTT	TRBV7-2	TRBD2	-	TRBJ2-3
CASTPGGIANYGYTF	TGTGCCAGCACCCCGGGGGGGATTGCTAACTATGGCTACACCTTC	TRBV7-9	-	-	TRBJ1-2
CASSTPGQVTDTQYF	TGTGCCAGCAGTACCCCCGGCCAGGTCACAGATACGCAGTATTTT	TRBV2	-	-	TRBJ2-3
CASSFHTSGRSSYEQYF	TGTGCCAGCAGCTTTCACACGAGCGGGCGAAGCTCCTACGAGCAGTACTTC	TRBV7-2	-	-	TRBJ2-7
CAIRGSAQETQYF	TGTGCCATCAGGGGTAGCGCACAAGAGACCCAGTACTTC	TRBV10-3	-	-	TRBJ2-5
CASSLSRQEINGYTF	TGTGCCAGCAGTTTATCGCGACAGGAGATTAACGGCTACACCTTC	TRBV27	-	once	TRBJ1-2
CASRARVSRPYEQYF	TGCGCCAGCAGGGCGAGGGTTTCACGTCCCTACGAGCAGTACTTC	TRBV5-1	-	few	TRBJ2-7
CASSYQQGYEQYF	TGTGCCAGCAGTTACCAACAGGGCTACGAGCAGTACTTC	TRBV6-6	-	-	TRBJ2-7
CASARGVGTEAFF	TGTGCCAGCGCCCGGGGTGTCGGCACTGAAGCTTTCTTT	TRBV14	-	once	TRBJ1-1
CASSLPGLAGLSSYEQYF	TGTGCCAGCAGTCTCCCGGGACTAGCGGGACTAAGCTCCTACGAGCAGTACTTC	TRBV28	TRBD2	-	TRBJ2-7
CASSKGDRHYNEQFF	TGTGCCAGCAGTAAAGGGGACAGGCACTACAATGAGCAGTTCTTC	TRBV7-9	TRBD1	-	TRBJ2-1
CASSQDPGSSYEQYF	TGCGCCAGCAGCCAGGATCCGGGGTCCTCCTACGAGCAGTACTTC	TRBV5-1	-	-	TRBJ2-7
CASKTGGRNGYTF	TGTGCCAGTAAGACCGGAGGGCGGAATGGCTACACCTTC	TRBV6-5	-	-	TRBJ1-2
CASSLSPRRGTGELFF	TGTGCCAGCAGTTTATCTCCCCGGAGGGGCACCGGGGAGCTGTTTTTT	TRBV27	-	-	TRBJ2-2
CASSLDFSEQYF	TGTGCCAGCAGCTTAGACTTTTCCGAGCAGTACTTC	TRBV7-9	-	-	TRBJ2-7
CASSLSPGRPNTEAFF	TGTGCCAGCAGTTTATCCCCCGGCAGGCCTAACACTGAAGCTTTCTTT	TRBV28	-	-	TRBJ1-1
CASSLRGYEQYF	TGTGCCAGCAGCTTAAGGGGTTACGAGCAGTACTTC	TRBV7-8	-	-	TRBJ2-7
CASSLGLLRGTGNTIYF	TGTGCCAGCAGCCTCGGGCTATTGCGGGGAACTGGAAACACCATATATTTT	TRBV7-6	-	-	TRBJ1-3
CASSLEARSTDTQYF	TGTGCCAGCAGCTTGGAGGCTAGAAGCACAGATACGCAGTATTTT	TRBV5-6	-	-	TRBJ2-3
CASGGAGGDKNIQYF	TGTGCCAGCGGTGGGGCGGGAGGGGACAAAAACATTCAGTACTTC	TRBV4-2	TRBD2	-	TRBJ2-4
CASSLNVLAAAGELFF	TGTGCCAGCAGTTTAAATGTGTTAGCGGCGGCCGGGGAGCTGTTTTTT	TRBV27	-	-	TRBJ2-2
CASSQSEGGHEQYF	TGTGCCAGCAGCCAATCGGAGGGAGGGCACGAGCAGTACTTC	TRBV6-1	TRBD2	-	TRBJ2-7
CASSTYDRANGELFF	TGTGCCAGCAGTACTTACGACAGGGCGAACGGGGAGCTGTTTTTT	TRBV6-5	TRBD1	-	TRBJ2-2
CASSPVSGSTYNEQFF	TGTGCCAGCTCACCGGTTAGCGGATCCACCTACAATGAGCAGTTCTTC	TRBV18	-	few	TRBJ2-1
CASSLRLAGQGNEQFF	TGTGCCAGCAGCCTACGACTAGCGGGACAGGGCAATGAGCAGTTCTTC	TRBV11-2	TRBD2	-	TRBJ2-1
CASSAGGMESPQYF	TGTGCCAGCAGTGCGGGCGGCATGGAGAGCCCACAGTACTTC	TRBV6-1	-	-	TRBJ2-7
CASGTGFQETQYF	TGTGCCAGTGGCACAGGGTTCCAAGAGACCCAGTACTTC	TRBV19	-	once	TRBJ2-5